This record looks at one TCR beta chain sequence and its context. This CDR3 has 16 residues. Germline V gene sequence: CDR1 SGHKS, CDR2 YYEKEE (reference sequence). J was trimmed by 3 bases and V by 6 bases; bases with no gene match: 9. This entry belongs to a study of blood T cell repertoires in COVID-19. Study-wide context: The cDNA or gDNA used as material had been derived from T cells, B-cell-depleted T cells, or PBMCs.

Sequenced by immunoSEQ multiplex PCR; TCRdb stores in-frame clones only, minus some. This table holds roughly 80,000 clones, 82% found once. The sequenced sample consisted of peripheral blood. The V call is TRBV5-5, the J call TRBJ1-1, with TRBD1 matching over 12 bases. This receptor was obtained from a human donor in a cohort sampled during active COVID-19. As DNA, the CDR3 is TGTGCCAGCATCCCTCGGGACAGGGGGCTTGACACTGAAGCTTTCTTT. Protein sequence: CASIPRDRGLDTEAFF.